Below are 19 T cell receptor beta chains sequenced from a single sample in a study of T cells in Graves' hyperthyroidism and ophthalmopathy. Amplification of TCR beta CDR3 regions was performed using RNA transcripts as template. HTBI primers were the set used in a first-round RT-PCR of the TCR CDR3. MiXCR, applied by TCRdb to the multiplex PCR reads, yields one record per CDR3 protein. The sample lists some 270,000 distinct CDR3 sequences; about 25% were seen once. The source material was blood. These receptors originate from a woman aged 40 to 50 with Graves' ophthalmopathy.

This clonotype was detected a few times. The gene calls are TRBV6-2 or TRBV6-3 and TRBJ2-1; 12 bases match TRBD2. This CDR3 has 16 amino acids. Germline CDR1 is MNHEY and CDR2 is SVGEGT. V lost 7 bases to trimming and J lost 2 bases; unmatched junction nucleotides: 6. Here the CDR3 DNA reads TGTGCCAGCACTCCCCGGACTAGCGGGACCTACAATGAGCAGTTCTTC. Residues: CASTPRTSGTYNEQFF.

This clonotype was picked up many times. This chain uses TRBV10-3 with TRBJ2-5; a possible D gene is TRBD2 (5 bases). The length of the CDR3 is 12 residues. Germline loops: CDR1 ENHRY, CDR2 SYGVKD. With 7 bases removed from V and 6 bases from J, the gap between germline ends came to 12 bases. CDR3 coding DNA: TGTGCCATCAAATGGCGGGTAAAGACCCAGTACTTC. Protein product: CAIKWRVKTQYF.

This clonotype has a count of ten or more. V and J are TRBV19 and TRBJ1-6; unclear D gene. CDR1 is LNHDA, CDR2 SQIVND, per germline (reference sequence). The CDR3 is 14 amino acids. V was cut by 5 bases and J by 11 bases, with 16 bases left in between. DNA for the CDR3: TGTGCCAGTAGTCCCCTTGGCGGATCGACACCCCTCCACTTT. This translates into CASSPLGGSTPLHF.

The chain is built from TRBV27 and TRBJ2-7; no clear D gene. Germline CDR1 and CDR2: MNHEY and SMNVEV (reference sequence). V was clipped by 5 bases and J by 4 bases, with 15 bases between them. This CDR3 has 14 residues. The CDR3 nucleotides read TGTGCCAGCAGTGTACGGAGCCCGCGATACGAGCAGTACTTC. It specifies CASSVRSPRYEQYF.

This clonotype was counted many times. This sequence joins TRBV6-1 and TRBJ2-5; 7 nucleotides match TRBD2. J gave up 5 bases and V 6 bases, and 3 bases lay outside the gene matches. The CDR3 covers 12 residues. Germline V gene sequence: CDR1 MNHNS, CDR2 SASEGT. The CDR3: CASRRGSETQYF. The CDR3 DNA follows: TGTGCCAGCAGGCGGGGGAGCGAGACCCAGTACTTC.

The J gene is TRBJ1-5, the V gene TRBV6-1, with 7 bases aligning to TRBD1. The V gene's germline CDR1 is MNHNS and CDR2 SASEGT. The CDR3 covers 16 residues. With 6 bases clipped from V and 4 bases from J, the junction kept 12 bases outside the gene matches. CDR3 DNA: TGTGCCAGCAGCCCGCAGGGGACAGCATATAATCAGCCCCAGCATTTT. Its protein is CASSPQGTAYNQPQHF.

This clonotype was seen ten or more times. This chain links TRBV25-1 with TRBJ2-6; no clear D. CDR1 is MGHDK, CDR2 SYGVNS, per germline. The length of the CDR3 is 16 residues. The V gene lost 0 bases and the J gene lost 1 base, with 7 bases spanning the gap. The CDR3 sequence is CASSEYYRSGANVLTF. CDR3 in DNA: TGTGCCAGCAGTGAATATTACCGGTCTGGGGCCAACGTCCTGACTTTC.

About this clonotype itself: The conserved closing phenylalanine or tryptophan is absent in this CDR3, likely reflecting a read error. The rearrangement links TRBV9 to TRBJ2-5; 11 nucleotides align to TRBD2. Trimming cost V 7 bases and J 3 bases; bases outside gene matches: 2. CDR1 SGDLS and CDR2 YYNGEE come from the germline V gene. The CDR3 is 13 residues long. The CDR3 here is CASGTSGEETQYL. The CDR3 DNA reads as TGTGCCAGCGGGACTAGCGGAGAAGAGACCCAGTACCTC.

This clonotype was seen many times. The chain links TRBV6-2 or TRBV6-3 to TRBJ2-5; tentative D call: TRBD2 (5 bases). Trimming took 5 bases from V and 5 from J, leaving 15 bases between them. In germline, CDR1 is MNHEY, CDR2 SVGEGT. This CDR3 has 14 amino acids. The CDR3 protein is CASSTPREKETQYF. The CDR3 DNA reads TGTGCCAGCAGTACGCCTAGGGAGAAGGAGACCCAGTACTTC.

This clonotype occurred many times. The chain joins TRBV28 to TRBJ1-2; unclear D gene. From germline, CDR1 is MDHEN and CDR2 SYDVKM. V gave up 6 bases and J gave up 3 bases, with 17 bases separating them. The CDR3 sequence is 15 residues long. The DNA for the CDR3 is TGTGCCAGCAGCCTGTCCGGTGGGGAGGACTATGGCTACACCTTC. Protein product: CASSLSGGEDYGYTF.

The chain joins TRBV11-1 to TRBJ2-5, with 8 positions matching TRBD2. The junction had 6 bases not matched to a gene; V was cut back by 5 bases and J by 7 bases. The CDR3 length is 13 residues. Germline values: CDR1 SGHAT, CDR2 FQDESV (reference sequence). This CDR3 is CASSTGLAGTQYF. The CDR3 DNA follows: TGTGCCAGCAGCACCGGACTAGCCGGGACCCAGTACTTC. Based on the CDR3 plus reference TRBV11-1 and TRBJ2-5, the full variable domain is EAEVAQSPRYKITEKSQAVAFWCDPISGHATLYWYRQILGQGPELLVQFQDESVVDDSQLPKDRFSAERLKGVDSTLKIQPAELGDSAMYLCASSTGLAGTQYFGPGTRLLVL.

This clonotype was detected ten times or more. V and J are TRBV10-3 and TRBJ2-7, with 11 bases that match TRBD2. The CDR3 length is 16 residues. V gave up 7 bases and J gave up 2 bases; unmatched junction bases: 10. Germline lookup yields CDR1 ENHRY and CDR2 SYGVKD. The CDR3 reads CAITSRGTSGTYEQYF. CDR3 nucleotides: TGTGCCATCACTTCCCGGGGGACTAGCGGTACCTACGAGCAGTACTTC.

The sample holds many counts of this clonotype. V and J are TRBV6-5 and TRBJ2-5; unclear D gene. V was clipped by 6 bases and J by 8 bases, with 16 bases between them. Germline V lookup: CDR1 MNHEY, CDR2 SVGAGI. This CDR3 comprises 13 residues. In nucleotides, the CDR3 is TGTGCCAGCAGCCTTCGTTCCCCCCCCACCCAGTACTTC. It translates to CASSLRSPPTQYF.

CDR3 sequence: CASSRPGQGNTEAFF. In nucleotides, the CDR3 is TGTGCCAGCAGTCGCCCGGGACAGGGGAACACTGAAGCTTTCTTT. This chain joins TRBV6-2 or TRBV6-3 and TRBJ1-1; 9 bases match TRBD1. CDR3 length equals 15 residues. From germline, CDR1 is MNHEY and CDR2 SVGEGT. J gave up 1 base and V 5 bases, and 5 bases lay outside the gene matches.

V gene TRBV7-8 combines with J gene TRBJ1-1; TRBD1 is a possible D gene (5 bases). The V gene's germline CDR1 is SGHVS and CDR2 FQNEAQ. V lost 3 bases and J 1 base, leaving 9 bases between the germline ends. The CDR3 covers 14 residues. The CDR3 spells CASSLGPENTEAFF. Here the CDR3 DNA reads TGTGCCAGCAGCTTGGGGCCAGAGAACACTGAAGCTTTCTTT.

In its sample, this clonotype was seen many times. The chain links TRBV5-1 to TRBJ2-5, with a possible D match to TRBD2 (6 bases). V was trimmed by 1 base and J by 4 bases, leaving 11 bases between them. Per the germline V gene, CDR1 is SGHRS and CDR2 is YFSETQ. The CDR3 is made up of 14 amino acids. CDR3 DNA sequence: TGCGCCAGCAGCTTGCGCGGGGAGAGAGAGACCCAGTACTTC. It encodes CASSLRGERETQYF.

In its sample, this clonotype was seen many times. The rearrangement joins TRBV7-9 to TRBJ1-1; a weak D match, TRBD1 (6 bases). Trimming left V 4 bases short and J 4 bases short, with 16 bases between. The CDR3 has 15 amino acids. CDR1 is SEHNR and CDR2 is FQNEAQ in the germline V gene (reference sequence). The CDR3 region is CASSSDGGGGTEAFF. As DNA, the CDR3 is TGTGCCAGCAGCTCCGACGGGGGCGGCGGCACTGAAGCTTTCTTT.

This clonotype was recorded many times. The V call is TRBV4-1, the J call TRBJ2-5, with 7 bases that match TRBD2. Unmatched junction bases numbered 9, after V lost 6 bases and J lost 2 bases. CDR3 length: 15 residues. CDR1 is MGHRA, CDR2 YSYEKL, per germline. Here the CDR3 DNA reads TGCGCCAGCAGGAAGAGTCGGCGGGAGCAAGAGACCCAGTACTTC. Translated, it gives CASRKSRREQETQYF.

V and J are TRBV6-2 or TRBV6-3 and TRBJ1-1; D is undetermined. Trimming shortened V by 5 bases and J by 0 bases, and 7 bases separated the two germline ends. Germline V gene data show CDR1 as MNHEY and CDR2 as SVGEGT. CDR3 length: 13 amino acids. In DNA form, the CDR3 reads TGTGCCAGCAGTGGACCCATGAACACTGAAGCTTTCTTT. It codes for CASSGPMNTEAFF.